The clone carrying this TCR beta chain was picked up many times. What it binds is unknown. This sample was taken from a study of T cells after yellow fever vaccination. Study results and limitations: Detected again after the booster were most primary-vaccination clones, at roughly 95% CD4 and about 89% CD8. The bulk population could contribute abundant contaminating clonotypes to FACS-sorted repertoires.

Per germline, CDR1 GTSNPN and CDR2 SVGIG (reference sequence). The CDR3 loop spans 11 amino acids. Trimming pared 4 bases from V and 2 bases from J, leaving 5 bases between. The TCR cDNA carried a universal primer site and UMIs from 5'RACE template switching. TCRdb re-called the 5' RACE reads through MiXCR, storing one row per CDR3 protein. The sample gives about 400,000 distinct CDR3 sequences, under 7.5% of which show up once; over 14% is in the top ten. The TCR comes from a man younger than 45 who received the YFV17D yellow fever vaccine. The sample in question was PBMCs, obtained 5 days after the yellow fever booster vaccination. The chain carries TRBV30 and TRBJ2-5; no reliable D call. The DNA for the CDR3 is TGTGCCTGGAACAGACAAGAGACCCAGTACTTC. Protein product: CAWNRQETQYF.